One TCR beta chain is described in this entry. Its antigen remains unidentified. CDR3 length: 16 residues. Germline lookup yields CDR1 LGHNA and CDR2 YSLEER. The record originates from a study of CXCR3-negative and CXCR3-positive naive CD8 T cells. Naivety in CD8+ T cells corresponded to a CD45RO-CCR7+CD27+CD95- phenotype. Findings and caveats of the study: Memory cells diverged, while naive CXCR3-positive and CXCR3-negative cells had similar TRBV-TRBJ usage. Against CXCR3-negative naive cells, CXCR3-positive naive cells showed more hydrophobic TRB CDR3s. Whereas both naive subsets had comparably high diversity, memory CD8+ cells had much lower diversity.

UMI-tagged TRB cDNA libraries were built via 5' RACE. TCRdb re-called the 5' RACE reads; one entry per CDR3 protein, DNA not given. The table counts some 100,000 distinct CDR3 sequences; approximately 0.36% lies in the top ten. The specimen was naive CXCR3+ CD8+ T cells from blood. Indicated subset: CD45RO-CCR7+CD27+CD95- naive CD8+ T cells expressing CXCR3 (TNR3+). This chain joins TRBV4-3 and TRBJ2-7. This TCR came from a human donor in good health. Some clones in this sample may be carry-over from other donors' samples. The CDR3 loop reads CASSQDSPGSSYEQYF.